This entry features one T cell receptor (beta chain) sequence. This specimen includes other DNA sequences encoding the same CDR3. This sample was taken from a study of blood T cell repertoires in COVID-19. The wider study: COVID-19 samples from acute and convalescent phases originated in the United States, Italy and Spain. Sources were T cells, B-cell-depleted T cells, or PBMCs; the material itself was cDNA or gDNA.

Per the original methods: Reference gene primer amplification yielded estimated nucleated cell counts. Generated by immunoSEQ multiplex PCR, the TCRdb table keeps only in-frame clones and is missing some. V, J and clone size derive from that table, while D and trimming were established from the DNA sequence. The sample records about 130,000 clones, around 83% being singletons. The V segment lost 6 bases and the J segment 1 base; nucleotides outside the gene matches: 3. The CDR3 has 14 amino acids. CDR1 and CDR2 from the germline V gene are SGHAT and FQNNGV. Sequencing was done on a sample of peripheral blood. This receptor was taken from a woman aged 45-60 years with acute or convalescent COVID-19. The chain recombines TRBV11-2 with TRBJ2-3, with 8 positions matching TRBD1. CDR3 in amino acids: CASSLGQGTDTQYF. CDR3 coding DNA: TGTGCCAGCAGTCTGGGACAGGGCACAGATACGCAGTATTTT.